The text below deals with one TCR beta chain. No antigen is known for it. The data stem from a study of shared clonotypes between healthy human individuals. On the study more broadly: Contributing individuals were a couple of females and three males aged 18 to 49.

Broader study findings: Few donors restricted represented genetic and exposure-history diversity. In a handful of donors, about 5% of naive CD4 clonotypes appeared in common.

It was CD45RO-negative cells, positively selected for CCR7, that made up naive CD8 cells, with terminally differentiated effector memory CD45RA+ cells excluded. Sorted-subset replicate PCRs used around 200 ng of genomic DNA. This amount corresponded to about 30,000 T cell genomes. The repertoire was sequenced with immunoSEQ multiplex PCR; TCRdb's copy has only in-frame clones and lacks some. The sample yields about 2 million clones, about 95% seen once. The CDR3 is 15 amino acids. With 6 bases removed from V and 5 bases from J, the gap between germline ends came to 19 bases. Germline CDR1 and CDR2: MGHRA and YSYEKL.

This receptor was identified in a man aged 18 to 29 in good health. Sequencing was done on a sample of naive CD8+ T cells sorted from blood. The chain recombines TRBV4-1 with TRBJ1-1; no clear D. CDR3 sequence reads: CASSVSGWEGTEAFF. The CDR3 DNA sequence: TGCGCCAGCAGTGTCAGTGGATGGGAGGGTACTGAAGCTTTCTTT.